These 4 T cell receptor beta chains share one sample of origin, sequenced in a study of blood T cell repertoires in COVID-19. The assay was immunoSEQ multiplex PCR, and TCRdb's table has in-frame clones only and misses some. The data show tens of thousands of clones, with roughly 90% seen just once and about 3% held by the top ten. The sequencing sample was made of peripheral blood. The receptors were sampled from a man aged 45-65 years with acute or convalescent COVID-19.

This chain links TRBV5-1 with TRBJ1-1; D gene ambiguous. The CDR3 runs 13 residues. The germline V gene has CDR1 SGHRS and CDR2 YFSETQ. Trimming pared 2 bases from V and 2 bases from J, leaving 7 bases between. Here the CDR3 DNA reads TGCGCCAGCAGCTTCGGAGGAAACACTGAAGCTTTCTTT. Protein sequence: CASSFGGNTEAFF.

This sequence joins TRBV6-5 and TRBJ2-6, with D maybe TRBD1 (6 bases). The CDR3 is 15 amino acids. Trimming left V 4 bases short and J 2 bases short, with 9 bases between. Germline V lookup: CDR1 MNHEY, CDR2 SVGAGI. CDR3 DNA: TGTGCCAGCAGTTCAGGGGAAGCTGGGGCCAACGTCCTGACTTTC. This codes for CASSSGEAGANVLTF.

The chain couples TRBV3-1 (or the pseudogene TRBV3-2) to TRBJ2-1, with 11 bases identical to TRBD1. This CDR3 has 14 residues. After removal of 4 bases from V and 16 bases from J, the junction contained 12 bases not matched to a gene. CDR1 and CDR2 (germline): LGHDT, YNNKEL (reference sequence). The CDR3 sequence is CASSLGGGTGGKFF. The CDR3 DNA follows: TGTGCCAGCAGCCTCGGGGGTGGGACAGGGGGAAAATTCTTC.

The chain combines TRBV30 with TRBJ2-3; 10 bases map to TRBD2. This CDR3 has 16 amino acids. V lost 4 bases and J lost 0; bases outside the gene matches: 7. Per germline, CDR1 GTSNPN and CDR2 SVGIG (reference sequence). CDR3 in amino acids: CAWTLGLAASTDTQYF. Written as DNA, the CDR3 is TGTGCCTGGACTCTAGGACTAGCGGCCAGCACAGATACGCAGTATTTT.